This T cell receptor beta chain stems from a study of OX40 agonist ivuxolimab in advanced cancers. Study context: Patients were given ivuxolimab, an antibody that agonizes OX40 (CD134). The dose-escalation cohort had hepatocellular carcinoma, melanoma, renal cell or head and neck cancer. Earlier anti-PD-1, anti-PD-L1 or anti-CTLA-4 therapy was permitted; less than 50% had received some.

With 1 base removed from V and 6 bases from J, the gap between germline ends came to 3 bases. The CDR3 runs 12 residues. In germline, CDR1 is LGHNA, CDR2 YNFKEQ. Profiling relied on immunoSEQ multiplex PCR, and the TCRdb table lists in-frame clones only, not all of them. This table has tens of thousands of clones, around 82% appearing once. Study-level results: Some patients without response likewise showed low normalized clonal expansion.

Worth noting for this clone: Antigen specificity is unknown.

Sequenced here: CD4+ or CD8+ T cells sorted from blood, sampled in a trial of the OX40 agonist ivuxolimab. The chain is built from TRBV4-2 and TRBJ2-2; D is unresolved. This clonotype originated in an adult with an advanced solid tumor such as melanoma, head and neck, liver or kidney cancer. CDR3 protein: CASSQVPGELFF. The CDR3 DNA reads as TGTGCCAGCAGCCAAGTTCCCGGGGAGCTGTTTTTT.